The 17 T cell receptor beta chains reported below all come from one sample, sequenced in a study of blood T cell repertoires in COVID-19. Sequenced by immunoSEQ multiplex PCR; TCRdb stores in-frame clones only, minus some. The sample lists around 56,000 clones, 70% to 90% occurring once. Sequencing used peripheral blood. Receptor source: a man in his 60s with active or convalescent COVID-19.

The chain links TRBV28 to TRBJ1-6; perhaps TRBD1 as D (6 bases). This CDR3 contains 17 residues. Germline V gene data show CDR1 as MDHEN and CDR2 as SYDVKM. Trimming took off 6 bases at V and 7 bases at J, with 22 bases between the two ends. CDR3 in amino acids: CASRSFGTGTQNSPLHF. The CDR3 bases are TGTGCCAGCAGGTCATTTGGTACCGGGACACAGAATTCACCCCTCCACTTT.

This sequence joins TRBV7-2 and TRBJ2-1; 13 nucleotides match TRBD2. CDR1 is SGHTA, CDR2 FQGNSA, per germline. The trim removed 5 bases at V and 6 bases at J, leaving 7 bases unmatched. This CDR3 is 16 amino acids long. DNA of the CDR3: TGTGCCAGCAGCCCCCAGGGACTAGCGGGGACCAATGAGCAGTTCTTC. It yields the protein CASSPQGLAGTNEQFF.

This rearrangement joins TRBV6-2 or TRBV6-3 to TRBJ2-2, with TRBD1 matching 9 bases. The germline V gene has CDR1 MNHEY and CDR2 SVGEGT. Trimming took 6 bases from V and 1 from J; bases not matched to a gene: 6. The CDR3 sequence is 16 residues long. The CDR3 bases are TGTGCCAGCAGCTTGGACAGGGGTCGGAACACCGGGGAGCTGTTTTTT. Translated: CASSLDRGRNTGELFF.

The chain recombines TRBV9 with TRBJ2-1, with TRBD2 matching 11 bases. The V and J ends lost 4 bases and 8 bases, in that order; junction bases with no gene match: 11. This CDR3 comprises 16 residues. Germline V gives CDR1 SGDLS, CDR2 YYNGEE. This CDR3 is CASSPGGLAGGHEQFF. DNA of the CDR3: TGTGCCAGCAGCCCCGGGGGGCTAGCGGGAGGCCATGAGCAGTTCTTC.

This clone was seen once. This chain uses TRBV5-6 with TRBJ1-2; D is perhaps TRBD1 (5 bases). V was pared by 2 bases and J by 7 bases, with 9 bases between. The CDR3 totals 12 residues. Germline assignment: CDR1 SGHDT and CDR2 YYEEEE. As DNA, the CDR3 is TGTGCCAGCAGCTTCGGGAGGGGTGGCTACACCTTC. It translates to CASSFGRGGYTF.

The rearrangement joins TRBV15 to TRBJ1-6; D uncertain. This CDR3 is 14 amino acids long. Germline CDR1 reads LNHNV; CDR2 reads YYDKDF (reference sequence). Trimming left V 4 bases short and J 5 bases short, with 9 bases between. The CDR3 sequence is CATSTHSNNSPLHF. The CDR3 DNA reads as TGTGCCACCAGCACTCACAGTAATAATTCACCCCTCCACTTT.

The table lists this clone with a count of one. The chain joins TRBV11-2 to TRBJ2-5; 9 bases are a match to TRBD1. The CDR3 length is 13 residues. Germline V gene sequence: CDR1 SGHAT, CDR2 FQNNGV. Unmatched junction bases numbered 1, after V lost 5 bases and J lost 3 bases. CDR3 amino acids: CASSRQGEETQYF. The DNA for the CDR3 is TGTGCCAGCAGCCGACAGGGGGAAGAGACCCAGTACTTC.

Here the CDR3 DNA reads TGTGCCACCAGTGATCCCCCGTCCTACGAGCAGTACTTC. Translating it yields CATSDPPSYEQYF. This sequence joins TRBV24-1 and TRBJ2-7; D uncertain. This CDR3 contains 13 residues. V was trimmed by 3 bases and J by 1 base, leaving 6 bases between them. Germline CDR1 is KGHDR and CDR2 is SFDVKD.

CDR3 sequence (DNA): TGTGCCAGCAGCCTTGGAGTCCTTTACGAGCAGTACTTC. Translating gives CASSLGVLYEQYF. This chain connects TRBV7-9 to TRBJ2-7; D remains unclear. The germline V and J ends were trimmed by 5 bases and 4 bases, with 12 bases remaining between them. Germline V CDR1 and CDR2: SEHNR, FQNEAQ (reference sequence). The CDR3 has 13 residues.

The gene calls are TRBV5-1 and TRBJ1-1; maybe TRBD1 (5 bases). Germline CDR1 and CDR2: SGHRS and YFSETQ. The CDR3 extends over 17 amino acids. The V end was cut by 2 bases, the J end by 0 bases, with 17 bases between. The CDR3 DNA reads TGCGCCAGCAGCTTAGTGGGGCAGGAGACAGTGAACACTGAAGCTTTCTTT. Translation: CASSLVGQETVNTEAFF.

In this sample, this clone turned up once. The rearrangement links TRBV2 to TRBJ2-7, with 13 bases matching TRBD2. V lost 6 bases to trimming and J lost 3 bases; unmatched junction nucleotides: 5. Germline CDR1 SNHLY, CDR2 FYNNEI. This CDR3 has 15 residues. CDR3 DNA sequence: TGTGCCAGCAGCCGACTAGCGGGGGGCCTCTACGAGCAGTACTTC. This sequence encodes CASSRLAGGLYEQYF.

The chain carries TRBV11-2 and TRBJ2-7; TRBD2 matches 8 bases. From germline, CDR1 is SGHAT and CDR2 FQNNGV. Germline trimming cut 3 bases from V and 6 bases from J; bases unmatched to any gene: 7. The CDR3 sequence is 14 residues long. CDR3 bases: TGTGCCAGCAGCTTCAGACGGGAGGGCCTCGAGCAGTACTTC. It is translated as CASSFRREGLEQYF.

This clone was seen a single time. CDR3 in DNA: TGTGCCAGCAGCTCAGGACAGGCTGAAAACACTGAAGCTTTCTTT. Translating gives CASSSGQAENTEAFF. The chain uses TRBV7-9 and TRBJ1-1; 7 bases are shared with TRBD1. V shed 4 bases and J 2 bases; nucleotides not matched to a gene: 7. In germline, CDR1 is SEHNR, CDR2 FQNEAQ (reference sequence). CDR3 length: 15 amino acids. Looking up the rest from reference TRBV7-9 and TRBJ1-1 gives the full variable domain: DTGVSQNPRHKITKRGQNVTFRCDPISEHNRLYWYRQTLGQGPEFLTYFQNEAQLEKSRLLSDRFSAERPKGSFSTLEIQRTEQGDSAMYLCASSSGQAENTEAFFGQGTRLTVV.

This clone occurred a few times. The chain employs TRBV5-1 and TRBJ2-2, with D possibly TRBD1 on 6 matching bases. In germline, CDR1 is SGHRS, CDR2 YFSETQ. The CDR3 covers 14 residues. V shed 4 bases and J shed 3 bases, with 10 bases lying between them. The CDR3 loop reads CASSLQGDTGELFF. Written as DNA, the CDR3 is TGCGCCAGCAGCCTACAGGGAGACACCGGGGAGCTGTTTTTT.

The rearrangement joins TRBV27 to TRBJ2-7; unclear D gene. Germline V gene data show CDR1 as MNHEY and CDR2 as SMNVEV (reference sequence). This CDR3 has 14 residues. V dropped 5 bases and J dropped 0 bases, with 11 bases sitting between them. The CDR3 is CASSTGPSSYEQYF. CDR3 DNA: TGTGCCAGCAGTACGGGTCCGAGCTCCTACGAGCAGTACTTC.

The rearrangement joins TRBV27 to TRBJ2-7; 10 nucleotides agree with TRBD1. Trimming removed 5 bases from V and 3 bases from J; junction bases left unmatched: 13. The length of the CDR3 is 17 residues. Germline CDR1 is MNHEY and CDR2 is SMNVEV (reference sequence). CDR3 nucleotides: TGTGCCAGCAGTCCCAATTCAGGAGGACAGGGGGGCTACGAGCAGTACTTC. Amino acid sequence: CASSPNSGGQGGYEQYF.

The chain recombines TRBV5-8 with TRBJ1-5, with D maybe TRBD1 (5 bases). Trimming removed 0 bases at V and 3 bases at J, with 13 bases between. The CDR3 covers 16 residues. CDR1 SGHTS and CDR2 YDEGEE come from the germline V gene. The CDR3 region is CASSLAQGFTNQPQHF. In DNA form, the CDR3 reads TGTGCCAGCAGCTTGGCGCAGGGCTTTACCAATCAGCCCCAGCATTTT.